This T cell receptor beta chain was observed in a study of cytomegalovirus exposure and HLA in healthy donors. Findings and caveats of the study: Rates of TCR association differed by HLA locus in a later analysis, with DRB1 highest and HLA-C lowest.

This clone has more than one count but fewer than ten. No antigen is known for it. The CDR3 length is 16 residues. Trimming removed 5 bases from V and 7 bases from J, with 20 bases in between. CDR1 and CDR2 from the germline V gene are PRHDT and FYEKMQ (reference sequence). Primers: 60 Vbeta forward and 13 Jbeta reverse. Profiled with immunoSEQ multiplex PCR; TCRdb holds only in-frame clones, not every one. Among roughly 160,000 clones listed, almost 80% were seen once. The sequence was collected from a woman aged 50 to 60 in good health and CMV-seronegative. The sequenced material came from PBMCs. The chain combines TRBV13 with TRBJ1-4; D perhaps matches TRBD1 (5 bases). CDR3: CASSPRGASFVEKLFF. In DNA form, the CDR3 reads TGTGCCAGCAGCCCCCGTGGGGCCAGCTTCGTTGAAAAACTGTTTTTT.